This entry is about one T cell receptor (beta chain). Its specificity is unknown. This entry comes from a study of shared clonotypes between healthy human individuals. Measured with immunoSEQ multiplex PCR; TCRdb has only the in-frame clones, and not every one. The sample consists of about 1.5 million clones, approximately 98% of them appearing once. Notes on the study in general: Incomplete sequencing of sorted subsets was indicated by rarefaction despite large depth. Naive subsets, compared against memory subsets, generally had larger estimated richness values.

This CDR3 has 17 residues. Germline CDR1 reads SGHAT; CDR2 reads FQNNGV. V dropped 4 bases and J dropped 3; count of bases not matched to a gene: 11. The sequenced sample consisted of naive CD4+ T cells sorted from blood. Subset specified: CD45RA+ positively selected. The V and J genes are TRBV11-2 and TRBJ1-4, with 7 positions matching TRBD1. The sequence was obtained from a man younger than 40 in good health. This CDR3 reads CASSYLLGRGPNEKLFF. CDR3 DNA: TGTGCCAGCAGCTATCTCTTGGGGAGGGGGCCTAATGAAAAACTGTTTTTT.